This T cell receptor beta chain was sequenced in a study of shared T cell receptors in the human thymus. Trimming pared 0 bases from V and 1 base from J, leaving 11 bases between. The CDR3 spans 16 residues. Germline-derived CDR1 and CDR2 are SGHDN and FVKESK. Libraries were prepared by immunoSEQ multiplex PCR; TCRdb keeps only in-frame clonotypes and omits some of them. The sample includes over 450,000 clones, about 80% seen only once; the top ten take roughly 0.013%. The data were also submitted as part of a second study, on human thymus T cells. That work states: Infants served as donors; they were healthy and Finnish and were having corrective surgery for congenital heart defects. Resections were taken during corrective heart surgery, and the thymus tissue came from these. What appeared biased in thymic and blood repertoires was the usage of V and J genes. There were highly overlapping thymic repertoires among unrelated individuals, as related research reported.

The receptor was isolated from a boy under three years old with a congenital heart defect. The chain recombines TRBV14 with TRBJ2-3; possibly TRBD1 for D (7 bases). The sequencing input was thymocytes. The CDR3 region has the DNA TGTGCCAGCAGCCAAGAGGAGGGGGCGGGCACAGATACGCAGTATTTT. It codes for CASSQEEGAGTDTQYF.